This T cell receptor (beta chain) was sequenced in a study of blood T cell repertoires in COVID-19. Whole-study context: In each case, the material was cDNA or gDNA derived from T cells, B-cell-depleted T cells, or PBMCs.

The method was immunoSEQ multiplex PCR; TCRdb's version includes in-frame clones alone and lacks a portion of them. The sample gives approximately 52,000 clones, about nine tenths of which show up once; less than 15% is in the top ten. The CDR3 runs 17 residues. V shed 1 base and J 2 bases; nucleotides not matched to a gene: 7. The germline V gene has CDR1 KGHSH and CDR2 LQKENI. Sequenced sample: peripheral blood. The chain uses TRBV18 and TRBJ1-4, with 7 bases fitting TRBD1. The TCR originated in a man between 65 and 80 years old with acute or convalescent COVID-19. The CDR3 is CASSPLTSQGTNEKLFF. DNA for the CDR3: TGTGCCAGCTCACCACTTACCTCACAGGGGACTAATGAAAAACTGTTTTTT.